This TCR beta chain was documented in a study of PD-1 blockade in mismatch repair-deficient tumors listed by TCRdb under 2017. Background for the entire study: Between late 2013 and September 2016, the trial enrolled fewer than 95 consecutive patients with 12 mismatch repair-deficient cancer types, every one of whom had been previously treated and was progressing. Deep sequencing of TCR CDR3 regions was used to track tumor-associated T cell clones in peripheral blood of patients responding to PD-1 blockade.

Library creation used the immunoSEQ multiplex PCR assay. TCRdb retrieved this table from immuneACCESS and kept in-frame rearrangements only. Not all clones are present; in checked studies, unresolved V genes account for under half, and no reason is known for the remainder. The sample table lists 90,000 to 130,000 clones, 60% to 85% of them with a count of one. Clones ranked in the top ten supply around 4.7% of the sample. The paper's findings and limits, for the study overall: Clones residing in the tumor, which were often undetectable in blood before treatment, expanded quickly after pembrolizumab and then contracted, generally before radiologic responses.

The germline ends are 15 bases apart after V is trimmed by 4 bases and J by 5 bases. Taken from the germline V gene (reference sequence), the CDR1 and CDR2 loops are MNHEY and SMNVEV. CDR3 length: 15 amino acids, cysteine to phenylalanine. Only the CDR3 portion is preserved as DNA: 45 bases, with reading frame beginning at the first base. Concerning this clone: It has no known antigen specificity. No much larger clone is present one base from it, and per-base qualities are unavailable.

For each enrolled patient, mismatch repair deficiency was established using either polymerase chain reaction or immunohistochemistry. TCR sequencing was carried out for a few patients who responded to pembrolizumab therapy. In the phase II trial, pembrolizumab PD-1 blockade was tested prospectively in advanced mismatch repair-deficient cancers, no matter which tissue of origin the cancers came from. Peripheral blood T cell samples were serially collected before and at multiple times after PD-1 blockade was started. Blood sampling times were expressed in weeks after the first pembrolizumab dose. The chain links TRBV27 with TRBJ2-1; 6 matching bases give a weak D call of TRBD2. Specimen: peripheral blood, collected approximately 64 weeks after starting pembrolizumab. This receptor was obtained from an adult with mismatch repair-deficient cancer. The CDR3 protein sequence reads: CASSSRGTVHNEQFF. The bases read TGTGCCAGCAGTTCACGCGGGACCGTTCACAATGAGCAGTTCTTC.